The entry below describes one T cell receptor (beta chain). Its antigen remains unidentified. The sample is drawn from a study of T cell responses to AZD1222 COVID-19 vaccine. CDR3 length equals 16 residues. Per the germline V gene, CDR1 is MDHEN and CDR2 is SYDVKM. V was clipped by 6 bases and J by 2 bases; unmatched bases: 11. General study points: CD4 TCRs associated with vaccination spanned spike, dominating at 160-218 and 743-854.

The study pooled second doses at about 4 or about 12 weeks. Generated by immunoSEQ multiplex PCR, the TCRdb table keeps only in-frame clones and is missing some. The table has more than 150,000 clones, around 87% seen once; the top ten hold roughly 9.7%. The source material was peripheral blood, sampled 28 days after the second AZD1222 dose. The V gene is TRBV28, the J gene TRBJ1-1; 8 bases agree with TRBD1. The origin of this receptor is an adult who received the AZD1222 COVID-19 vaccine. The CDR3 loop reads CASSPPRPGGNTEAFF. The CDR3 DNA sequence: TGTGCCAGCAGCCCCCCACGGCCAGGGGGCAACACTGAAGCTTTCTTT.